The rows below give T cell receptor beta chains drawn from one sample of a study of control samples from healthy donors and cancer patients. Profiled with immunoSEQ multiplex PCR; TCRdb holds only in-frame clones, not every one. Of 120,000 or so clones in the sample, more than 85% were seen once. The sample taken for sequencing was blood. The origin of the receptors is a woman aged 18-29 years in good health. Each CDR3 is given with its conserved first and last residue. The order of the fields is J gene, V gene, D gene, clone size, CDR3 DNA, CDR3 protein. A D gene is named only where the DNA matches it firmly. Not every row has a clone size; where given, it reads once, few, many or a size class.

J gene: TRBJ2-1; V gene: TRBV4-3; D gene: NA; clone size: NA; CDR3 DNA: TGCGCCAGCAGCCAAGACACAGGGCCCTCCTACAATGAGCAGTTCTTC; CDR3 protein: CASSQDTGPSYNEQFF
J gene: TRBJ1-1; V gene: TRBV11-2; D gene: NA; clone size: NA; CDR3 DNA: TGTGCCAGCAGCGCCCTGGTGGGGGGCGCCGTTGAAGCTTTCTTT; CDR3 protein: CASSALVGGAVEAFF
J gene: TRBJ1-2; V gene: TRBV27; D gene: NA; clone size: NA; CDR3 DNA: TGTGCCAGCAGTGGGCAGGGCAACTATGGCTACACCTTC; CDR3 protein: CASSGQGNYGYTF
J gene: TRBJ2-2; V gene: TRBV7-3; D gene: NA; clone size: NA; CDR3 DNA: TGTGCCAGCAGCTTAGTTGTTGGGAACGGGGAGCTGTTTTTT; CDR3 protein: CASSLVVGNGELFF
J gene: TRBJ2-7; V gene: TRBV27; D gene: TRBD2; clone size: NA; CDR3 DNA: TGTGCCAGCAGTCGATACGCCGGGACTAGCGGGGGCAACGAGCAGTACTTC; CDR3 protein: CASSRYAGTSGGNEQYF
J gene: TRBJ1-3; V gene: TRBV19; D gene: NA; clone size: NA; CDR3 DNA: TGTGCCAGTAGTCCAGGGGCGGCTGGAAACACCATATATTTT; CDR3 protein: CASSPGAAGNTIYF
J gene: TRBJ1-2; V gene: TRBV7-9; D gene: NA; clone size: NA; CDR3 DNA: TGTGCCAGCAGCCATACAGGGTACCTCTATGGCTACACCTTC; CDR3 protein: CASSHTGYLYGYTF
J gene: TRBJ1-1; V gene: TRBV28; D gene: NA; clone size: NA; CDR3 DNA: TGTGCCAGCAGTTTCCCCACTGAAGCTTTCTTT; CDR3 protein: CASSFPTEAFF
J gene: TRBJ1-1; V gene: TRBV6-5; D gene: NA; clone size: few; CDR3 DNA: TGTGCCAGCAGTCGGGGGTACACTGAAGCTTTCTTT; CDR3 protein: CASSRGYTEAFF
J gene: TRBJ1-2; V gene: TRBV21-1; D gene: NA; clone size: NA; CDR3 DNA: TGTGCCAGCAGCAACCCTTTCGCCCCGACCCAGGGGGCATCATTGCATGGCTACACCTTC; CDR3 protein: CASSNPFAPTQGASLHGYTF
J gene: TRBJ2-5; V gene: TRBV28; D gene: NA; clone size: NA; CDR3 DNA: TGTGCCAGCAGTGCCCCTAGTCTGGAGACCCAGTACTTC; CDR3 protein: CASSAPSLETQYF
J gene: TRBJ2-7; V gene: TRBV5-1; D gene: TRBD2; clone size: NA; CDR3 DNA: TGCGCCAGCAGCCTCCGTCCGGTCCTAGCGGGCCAGAGCTCCTACGAGCAGTACTTC; CDR3 protein: CASSLRPVLAGQSSYEQYF
J gene: TRBJ2-2; V gene: TRBV5-1; D gene: NA; clone size: NA; CDR3 DNA: TGCGCCAGCAGAGGCAGTGAGGTGAACACCGGGGAGCTGTTTTTT; CDR3 protein: CASRGSEVNTGELFF
J gene: TRBJ2-3; V gene: TRBV6-1; D gene: NA; clone size: NA; CDR3 DNA: TGTGCCAGCAGTGAAGCAGAAGATACGCAGTATTTT; CDR3 protein: CASSEAEDTQYF
J gene: TRBJ2-7; V gene: TRBV6-5; D gene: TRBD2; clone size: NA; CDR3 DNA: TGTGCCAGCAGTACAACTAGCGGGAGGGGGGACGAGCAGTACTTC; CDR3 protein: CASSTTSGRGDEQYF
J gene: TRBJ2-7; V gene: TRBV6-5; D gene: NA; clone size: NA; CDR3 DNA: TGTGCCAGCAAGATAGGTCGGCAGGGAGGCTACGAGCAGTACTTC; CDR3 protein: CASKIGRQGGYEQYF
J gene: TRBJ1-2; V gene: TRBV7-2; D gene: NA; clone size: NA; CDR3 DNA: TGTGCCAGCAGCCCCCAGCGAGAATTTAACTATGGCTACACCTTC; CDR3 protein: CASSPQREFNYGYTF
J gene: TRBJ2-3; V gene: TRBV10-1; D gene: NA; clone size: NA; CDR3 DNA: TGCGCCAGCAGTGAGTCCCGGGGGACCCGGAATACGCAGTATTTT; CDR3 protein: CASSESRGTRNTQYF
J gene: TRBJ1-1; V gene: TRBV12-3/TRBV12-4; D gene: NA; clone size: NA; CDR3 DNA: TGTGCCAGCAGTCGGGGGACTGAAGCTTTCTTT; CDR3 protein: CASSRGTEAFF
J gene: TRBJ2-7; V gene: TRBV6-5; D gene: NA; clone size: NA; CDR3 DNA: TGTGCCAGCAGTTTCCAACAGAGCTACGAGCAGTACTTC; CDR3 protein: CASSFQQSYEQYF
J gene: TRBJ2-7; V gene: TRBV10-1; D gene: NA; clone size: NA; CDR3 DNA: TGCGCCAGCACTCCTTTCTCGTCCTACGAGCAGTACTTC; CDR3 protein: CASTPFSSYEQYF
J gene: TRBJ1-3; V gene: TRBV5-1; D gene: NA; clone size: NA; CDR3 DNA: TGCGCCAGCAGCTTGGATGAGCGAAACACCATATATTTT; CDR3 protein: CASSLDERNTIYF
J gene: TRBJ2-1; V gene: TRBV3-1/TRBV3-2; D gene: NA; clone size: many; CDR3 DNA: TGTGCCAGCAGCCAAGAGAACTACAATGAGCAGTTCTTC; CDR3 protein: CASSQENYNEQFF
J gene: TRBJ2-5; V gene: TRBV5-8; D gene: NA; clone size: NA; CDR3 DNA: TGTGCCAGCAGCTTTCTCATTCCCCCAGAGACCCAGTACTTC; CDR3 protein: CASSFLIPPETQYF
J gene: TRBJ2-5; V gene: TRBV25-1; D gene: NA; clone size: once; CDR3 DNA: TGTGCCAGCAGTCCGCTAGCCCGGGAGCGAGAGACCCAGTACTTC; CDR3 protein: CASSPLARERETQYF
J gene: TRBJ2-7; V gene: TRBV28; D gene: NA; clone size: NA; CDR3 DNA: TGTGCCAGCAGTCCCGAGACTTCACAGAGCGAGCAGTACTTC; CDR3 protein: CASSPETSQSEQYF
J gene: TRBJ1-2; V gene: TRBV5-1; D gene: TRBD1; clone size: NA; CDR3 DNA: TGCGCCAGCAGCTTTGATGGGACAGCGGGCTACACCTTC; CDR3 protein: CASSFDGTAGYTF
J gene: TRBJ1-2; V gene: TRBV7-9; D gene: TRBD1; clone size: NA; CDR3 DNA: TGTGCCAGCAGCTTAAGGGGGACAGGGGGTAGCTATGGCTACACCTTC; CDR3 protein: CASSLRGTGGSYGYTF
J gene: TRBJ2-3; V gene: TRBV7-8; D gene: TRBD1; clone size: few; CDR3 DNA: TGTGCCAGCAGCCCGCGGGACAGGGGGAACACAGATACGCAGTATTTT; CDR3 protein: CASSPRDRGNTDTQYF
J gene: TRBJ1-1; V gene: TRBV28; D gene: NA; clone size: few; CDR3 DNA: TGTGCCAGCAGGAACACTATGAACACTGAAGCTTTCTTT; CDR3 protein: CASRNTMNTEAFF
J gene: TRBJ2-2; V gene: TRBV28; D gene: TRBD2; clone size: NA; CDR3 DNA: TGTGCCAGCAGTCAGGGTAGCGGGGGGGCCTCGTACGGGGAGCTGTTTTTT; CDR3 protein: CASSQGSGGASYGELFF